The source of this T cell receptor beta chain is a study of cytomegalovirus exposure and HLA in healthy donors. Across the study: In terms of ancestry, the Caucasian-associated cluster contained 75% to 90% of the roughly 360 genotyped donors.

Study-wide points: Most CMV-associated TCR beta chains were later found to appear HLA-restricted.

As to this clone: Its target is unknown.

Primers included in the PCR were 60 Vbeta and 13 Jbeta primers. The repertoire was sequenced with immunoSEQ multiplex PCR; TCRdb's copy has only in-frame clones and lacks some. Of 100,000 to 150,000 clones detected, about 68% appear once; the ten largest clones hold 3.5% to 4.5%. With 1 base removed from V and 7 bases from J, the gap between germline ends came to 17 bases. The CDR3 consists of 15 residues. The germline V gene has CDR1 SGHTA and CDR2 FQGNSA. This clonotype was obtained from a man in his forties in good health and CMV-seropositive. The chain recombines TRBV7-2 with TRBJ2-7; possible D gene TRBD2, 5 bases. Sequences were obtained from PBMCs. This CDR3 is CASSLGMVLTGEQYF. DNA of the CDR3: TGTGCCAGCAGCTTAGGAATGGTGCTGACGGGGGAGCAGTACTTC.